What follows describes a single TCR beta chain. What it binds is unknown. The treatment here: oral pan-JAK inhibitor, 5-10 mg twice daily. CDR3 length: 15 amino acids. V was shortened by 4 bases and J by 4 bases, with 16 bases between the two germline ends. Germline-derived CDR1 and CDR2 are SNHLY and FYNNEI. This specimen comes from a study of CD8+ T cells in alopecia areata. Extracted RNA was reverse transcribed, and the resulting cDNA served as sequencing template. Measured with immunoSEQ multiplex PCR; TCRdb has only the in-frame clones, and not every one. The table records 200,000 or so clones, 58% of them present only once. General observations from the study: Although TCR sharing was seen in mice, sharing across patients was less clear, possibly for HLA-related reasons.

This chain connects TRBV2 to TRBJ1-1; D uncertain. Source: CD4+ T cells sorted from blood, taken at week 24, from a patient treated with tofacitinib. This TCR was recovered from a human donor with alopecia areata. CDR3 sequence: CASSVQRIPGTEAFF. In DNA, the CDR3 is TGTGCCAGCAGTGTACAGAGGATCCCCGGCACTGAAGCTTTCTTT.